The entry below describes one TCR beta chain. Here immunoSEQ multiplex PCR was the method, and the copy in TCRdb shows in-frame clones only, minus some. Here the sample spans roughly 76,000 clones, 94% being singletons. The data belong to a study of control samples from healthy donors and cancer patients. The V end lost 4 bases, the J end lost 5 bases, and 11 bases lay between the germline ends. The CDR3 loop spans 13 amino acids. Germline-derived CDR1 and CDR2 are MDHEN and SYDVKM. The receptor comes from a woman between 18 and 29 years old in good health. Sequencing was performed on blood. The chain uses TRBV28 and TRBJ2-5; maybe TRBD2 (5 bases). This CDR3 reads CASSSPWEETQYF. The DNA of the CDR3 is TGTGCCAGCAGTTCCCCCTGGGAGGAGACCCAGTACTTC.